This TCR beta chain was identified in a study of T cell responses to AZD1222 COVID-19 vaccine. Study as a whole: Second-dose schedules of about 4 or about 12 weeks were combined. The study's findings and limits: Mostly white British, mostly female donors; authors suggested clonal diversity may be underestimated. All repertoire sampling was performed exclusively after the peak T cell response. Nearly half of spike-specific TCRs reportedly target unmutated variant regions.

The assay was immunoSEQ multiplex PCR, and TCRdb's table has in-frame clones only and misses some. The profile shows roughly 150,000 clones, less than 95% of them singletons. V shed 0 bases and J 4 bases; nucleotides not matched to a gene: 4. The germline V gene has CDR1 SGHKS and CDR2 YYEKEE (reference sequence). The CDR3 sequence is 16 residues long. A remark on this clone: Its antigen is still unknown.

The rearrangement links TRBV5-5 to TRBJ1-5; 10 positions match TRBD1. The sequencing used peripheral blood, collected on day 0 of AZD1222 vaccination. This clonotype was obtained from an adult in good health. This chain's CDR3 is CASSLAVGQGNQPQHF. In nucleotides, the CDR3 is TGTGCCAGCAGCTTGGCGGTGGGACAGGGGAATCAGCCCCAGCATTTT.